What follows describes a single TCR beta chain. Its antigen is not identified. This entry comes from a study of OX40 agonist ivuxolimab in advanced cancers. General study points: The mean number of expanded clones was higher in CD8+ T cells than in CD4+. At doses 0.1 to 3.0 mg/kg, CD4+ and CD8+ clones expanded.

Systemic immunosuppression or autoimmune disease history was grounds to exclude patients. Cycle 7 day 1, cycle 4 day 1, and baseline were the timepoints at which blood was sampled. Data came from immunoSEQ multiplex PCR; TCRdb stores just in-frame clones and leaves some out. This table holds about 48,000 clones, about 85% found once. The CDR3 has 18 amino acids. The V and J ends lost 4 bases and 1 base, in that order; junction bases with no gene match: 11. Germline V gives CDR1 LNHNV, CDR2 YYDKDF (reference sequence). The source of this sequence is an adult with an advanced solid tumor such as melanoma, head and neck, liver or kidney cancer. The gene calls are TRBV15 and TRBJ2-2, with TRBD2 matching 8 bases. The sample here was CD4+ or CD8+ T cells sorted from blood, taken in a trial of the OX40 agonist ivuxolimab. CDR3 sequence (DNA): TGTGCCACCAGCACCCTCGGGGGGGAAAGGAAGAACACCGGGGAGCTGTTTTTT. It codes for CATSTLGGERKNTGELFF.